These 29 T cell receptor beta chains came from one sample sequenced in a study of blood T cells in healthy people across ages. With a J-beta primer mix and a sample-barcoded 5' primer, a second PCR ran about 7 to 12 cycles. TCRdb ran MiXCR on the 5' RACE reads and lists one entry per CDR3 protein. The data contain around 800,000 distinct CDR3 sequences, around 50% of them singletons. The sequenced sample was blood. These receptors all come from a man older than 75 in good health.

This chain joins TRBV4-3 and TRBJ2-2; 8 nucleotides line up with TRBD2. The CDR3 extends over 17 amino acids. V lost 0 bases to trimming and J lost 1 base; unmatched junction nucleotides: 4. The germline V gene encodes CDR1 LGHNA and CDR2 YSLEER. Here the CDR3 reads CASSQDLAGGNTGELFF. CDR3 nucleotides: TGCGCCAGCAGCCAAGACCTTGCGGGAGGGAACACCGGGGAGCTGTTTTTT.

This clonotype occurred a few times. This rearrangement joins TRBV7-2 to TRBJ1-2; D perhaps matches TRBD1 (6 bases). V lost 5 bases to trimming and J lost 6 bases, with 19 bases between them. Germline loops: CDR1 SGHTA, CDR2 FQGNSA. The CDR3 runs to 15 residues. The CDR3 DNA follows: TGTGCCAGCAGCCGGAGGTTTGGGGGGGGCGATGGCTACACCTTC. Protein product: CASSRRFGGGDGYTF. Filled out from reference TRBV7-2 and TRBJ1-2, the complete variable domain reads GAGVSQSPSNKVTEKGKDVELRCDPISGHTALYWYRQSLGQGLEFLIYFQGNSAPDKSGLPSDRFSAERTGGSVSTLTIQRTQQEDSAVYLCASSRRFGGGDGYTFGSGTRLTVV.

The gene calls are TRBV9 and TRBJ2-1; 9 bases fit TRBD2. The assigned J gene may be wrong: the sequence end matches TRBJ2-7 better. The CDR3 is 15 residues long. Germline V gene sequence: CDR1 SGDLS, CDR2 YYNGEE. CDR3 in amino acids: CASSGGGVTYNEQYF. The CDR3 nucleotides are TGTGCCAGCAGCGGCGGGGGGGTCACCTACAATGAGCAGTACTTC.

This clonotype was observed a handful of times. This chain links TRBV12-3 or TRBV12-4 with TRBJ2-3; tentative D call: TRBD1 (5 bases). The CDR3 is made up of 15 amino acids. Between the trimmed V and J ends, which lost 5 bases and 7 bases, there was a span of 19 bases. The CDR3 here is CASSPSAGKVNTQYF. In DNA form, the CDR3 reads TGTGCCAGCAGTCCGAGTGCAGGGAAGGTAAATACGCAGTATTTT.

The gene calls are TRBV20-1 and TRBJ2-7; a weak D match, TRBD2 (6 bases). Trimming stripped 1 base from V and 7 bases from J, with 17 bases between. This CDR3 spans 14 amino acids. Germline V gene data show CDR1 as DFQATT and CDR2 as SNEGSKA (reference sequence). The CDR3 loop reads CSARVTGVVGEQYF. The CDR3 nucleotides read TGCAGTGCTAGAGTTACGGGAGTGGTCGGTGAGCAGTACTTC.

This clonotype was detected only a few times. This sequence joins TRBV5-1 and TRBJ2-7, with D perhaps TRBD1 (5 bases). V gave up 1 base and J gave up 4 bases, with 15 bases separating them. Per the germline V gene, CDR1 is SGHRS and CDR2 is YFSETQ. The CDR3 runs to 15 residues. CDR3 sequence: CASSLLRTSEYEQYF. The CDR3 DNA reads TGCGCCAGCAGCTTGTTGCGGACATCAGAGTACGAGCAGTACTTC.

In nucleotides, the CDR3 is TGTGCCAGCAGTTCACAAGATTATAGAGGCGAGACCCAGTACTTC. Protein: CASSSQDYRGETQYF. This sequence joins TRBV12-3 or TRBV12-4 and TRBJ2-5, with D unclear. The CDR3 runs 15 residues. The V end lost 4 bases, the J end lost 5 bases, and 17 bases lay between the germline ends.

This clonotype was seen at least ten times. The chain links TRBV9 to TRBJ1-1; D gene unclear. The germline V and J ends were trimmed by 4 bases and 6 bases, with 19 bases remaining between them. Germline V gives CDR1 SGDLS, CDR2 YYNGEE. The length of the CDR3 is 15 residues. CDR3 protein: CASSTIDLGSAEAFF. CDR3 nucleotide sequence: TGTGCCAGCAGCACCATCGACCTGGGTTCAGCTGAAGCTTTCTTT. Using reference TRBV9 and TRBJ1-1 for the parts outside the CDR3, the full variable domain is DSGVTQTPKHLITATGQRVTLRCSPRSGDLSVYWYQQSLDQGLQFLIQYYNGEERAKGNILERFSAQQFPDLHSELNLSSLELGDSALYFCASSTIDLGSAEAFFGQGTRLTVV.

As to this clonotype: The junction does not match germline at one end; this may be a read error. The chain is built from TRBV25-1 and TRBJ2-2; D is undetermined. Germline CDR1 and CDR2: MGHDK and SYGVNS. The CDR3 consists of 13 residues. CDR3 sequence (DNA): TGTGCCAGCAGGGTCTCTATCACCGGCGAGCTGTTTTTT. Its protein is CASRVSITGELFF.

In its sample, this clonotype was seen many times. J is TRBJ2-7 and V is TRBV29-1; 7 bases are shared with TRBD1. The CDR3 is 11 residues long. Germline V gene sequence: CDR1 SQVTM, CDR2 ANQGSEA. V lost 7 bases to trimming and J lost 2 bases; unmatched junction nucleotides: 2. CDR3 loop: CSGGQTYEQYF. The CDR3 coding sequence is TGCAGCGGGGGACAGACCTACGAGCAGTACTTC.

Here the CDR3 DNA reads TGTGCCAGCAGCTTAGAATTCGTAGGAAACACCATATATTTT. Translation gives CASSLEFVGNTIYF. The chain uses TRBV7-2 and TRBJ1-3; no firm D call. This CDR3 contains 14 residues. V was trimmed by 1 base and J by 4 bases, leaving 8 bases between them. Germline V gene sequence: CDR1 SGHTA, CDR2 FQGNSA.

About this clonotype itself: One end of the junction varies from germline; a read error may be responsible. The V call is TRBV20-1, the J call TRBJ2-3, with D perhaps given as TRBD1 or TRBD2 (5 bases each). This CDR3 spans 14 amino acids. Germline-derived CDR1 and CDR2 are DFQATT and SNEGSKA (reference sequence). The CDR3 nucleotides are TGCAGCGCTAGGATACCGGGACCCGGAAATACGCAGTATTTT. It codes for CSARIPGPGNTQYF.

The chain couples TRBV5-1 to TRBJ2-3; D is possibly TRBD2 (5 bases). This CDR3 has 14 amino acids. Per the germline V gene, CDR1 is SGHRS and CDR2 is YFSETQ. The germline V and J ends were trimmed by 4 bases and 3 bases, with 12 bases remaining between them. In DNA, the CDR3 is TGCGCCAGCAGCACCCAACTAGAAACAGATACGCAGTATTTT. It is translated as CASSTQLETDTQYF.

This clonotype was observed a handful of times. The chain uses TRBV20-1 and TRBJ2-1; no definite D call. V gave up 3 bases and J gave up 10 bases, with 19 bases separating them. This CDR3 region has 14 residues. Per the germline V gene, CDR1 is DFQATT and CDR2 is SNEGSKA (reference sequence). The CDR3 sequence is CSASRAIAGPEQFF. The CDR3 coding sequence is TGCAGTGCTAGCCGGGCCATTGCTGGCCCAGAGCAGTTCTTC.

On this clonotype itself: One end of the junction fails to match germline, which may point to a read error. The rearrangement uses TRBV24-1 and TRBJ2-7; the D is unclear. CDR1 and CDR2 from the germline V gene are KGHDR and SFDVKD. The CDR3 consists of 13 residues. CDR3 sequence reads: CATSDLHANEQYF. The CDR3 bases are TGTGCCACTAGTGATTTGCATGCCAATGAGCAGTACTTC.

In this sample, this clonotype turned up many times. The V call is TRBV29-1, the J call TRBJ2-7, with a possible D match to TRBD2 (6 bases). V was pared by 7 bases and J by 2 bases, with 15 bases between. The CDR3 extends over 13 amino acids. The germline CDR1 and CDR2 sequences are SQVTM and ANQGSEA. DNA of the CDR3: TGCAGCGCCCAGCCGGGAGCCGCCTACGAGCAGTACTTC. Translating it yields CSAQPGAAYEQYF.

This clonotype was found a few times. This sequence joins TRBV24-1 and TRBJ2-3; 10 bases are shared with TRBD2. In germline, CDR1 is KGHDR, CDR2 SFDVKD. V lost 3 bases and J lost 6; bases outside the gene matches: 11. The CDR3 is made up of 17 amino acids. The CDR3 DNA follows: TGTGCCACCAGTGATGCCGGGACTAGCGCGAGGAGGGATACGCAGTATTTT. Protein: CATSDAGTSARRDTQYF.

A few counts support this clonotype. The chain combines TRBV27 with TRBJ2-1; no clear D. The CDR3 totals 13 residues. Trimming cost V 4 bases and J 3 bases, with 7 bases left between them. Germline-derived CDR1 and CDR2 are MNHEY and SMNVEV (reference sequence). The CDR3 DNA is TGTGCCAGCAGTTCGGTTATCTACAATGAGCAGTTCTTC. Protein: CASSSVIYNEQFF.

Of note for this clonotype: Germline is not matched at one junction end, which may reflect a read error. The chain is built from TRBV12-3 or TRBV12-4 and TRBJ2-3; 8 bases agree with TRBD2. The CDR3 extends over 20 amino acids. The chain's CDR3 is CASSHFSPLLADYSADTQCF. CDR3 DNA: TGTGCCAGCAGCCATTTCTCCCCACTACTAGCGGACTATAGCGCAGATACGCAGTGTTTT.

This clonotype was counted only a few times. The V gene is TRBV7-9, the J gene TRBJ1-1, with D tentatively TRBD1 (5 bases). V was clipped by 4 bases and J by 7 bases, with 13 bases between them. Germline V gene data show CDR1 as SEHNR and CDR2 as FQNEAQ (reference sequence). There are 13 residues in the CDR3. CDR3 in amino acids: CASSSSGTLEAFF. The CDR3 DNA reads TGTGCCAGCAGCTCCTCCGGGACGCTTGAAGCTTTCTTT. The full variable domain, its missing parts supplied by reference TRBV7-9 and TRBJ1-1, is DTGVSQNPRHKITKRGQNVTFRCDPISEHNRLYWYRQTLGQGPEFLTYFQNEAQLEKSRLLSDRFSAERPKGSFSTLEIQRTEQGDSAMYLCASSSSGTLEAFFGQGTRLTVV.

The chain has TRBV20-1 and TRBJ2-7; D unclear. This CDR3 is built from 14 residues. Germline V lookup: CDR1 DFQATT, CDR2 SNEGSKA (reference sequence). Trimming cost V 1 base and J 3 bases, with 13 bases left between them. CDR3 sequence: CSARVPGRNYEQYF. The CDR3 DNA reads TGCAGTGCTAGAGTCCCAGGCCGAAACTACGAGCAGTACTTC.

V gene TRBV12-3 or TRBV12-4 combines with J gene TRBJ2-5; no clear D gene. The V end lost 1 base, the J end lost 2 bases, and 14 bases lay between the germline ends. The CDR3 length is 16 residues. The CDR3 DNA follows: TGTGCCAGCAGTTTAGGGCTGGTGGTGGGGCAAGAGACCCAGTACTTC. Its protein is CASSLGLVVGQETQYF.

The gene calls are TRBV20-1 and TRBJ2-1, with 9 bases fitting TRBD2. V shed 3 bases, J shed 10 bases, and the junction held 10 bases outside the gene matches. This CDR3 contains 14 residues. Germline V lookup: CDR1 DFQATT, CDR2 SNEGSKA (reference sequence). DNA for the CDR3: TGCAGTGCTAGTGGGACTAGCCCTCTGGAGGAGCAGTTCTTC. Protein product: CSASGTSPLEEQFF.

V gene TRBV7-2 combines with J gene TRBJ2-7, with D possibly TRBD1 on 5 matching bases. The V gene's germline CDR1 is SGHTA and CDR2 FQGNSA. The CDR3 loop spans 19 amino acids. Trimming left V 6 bases short and J 4 bases short, with 31 bases between. The DNA for the CDR3 is TGTGCCAGCAGTTCGGGTATTCAGGGATCAATGTCCTTTAGTTACGAGCAGTACTTC. Its translation: CASSSGIQGSMSFSYEQYF.

The chain uses TRBV5-1 and TRBJ2-5, with D tentatively TRBD2 (6 bases). The J call may be mistaken, given a closer DNA end match to TRBJ2-7. This CDR3 region has 12 residues. Germline V gene sequence: CDR1 SGHRS, CDR2 YFSETQ. CDR3 amino acids: CASNGGLNEQYF. CDR3 in DNA: TGCGCCAGCAACGGGGGTTTGAACGAGCAGTACTTC.

This clonotype has a handful of counts. V gene TRBV5-1 combines with J gene TRBJ2-3; either TRBD1 or TRBD2 may fit D (5 bases each). Germline values: CDR1 SGHRS, CDR2 YFSETQ. V was trimmed by 5 bases and J by 3 bases, leaving 16 bases between them. The CDR3 runs to 15 residues. CDR3 sequence reads: CASSFEGKRTDTQYF. In DNA form, the CDR3 reads TGCGCCAGCAGTTTCGAGGGGAAGAGGACAGATACGCAGTATTTT.

In regard to this clonotype: The CDR3 ends on some other residue instead of the conserved phenylalanine or tryptophan, so this is likely a read error. The V gene is TRBV6-5, the J gene TRBJ2-3; 8 nucleotides agree with TRBD2. J lost 3 bases, V lost 7 bases, and 15 bases had no gene match. Germline assignment: CDR1 MNHEY and CDR2 SVGAGI. CDR3 size: 17 residues. The CDR3 here is CASNSPFSRGRTDTQYL. The CDR3 DNA follows: TGTGCCAGCAATTCACCCTTCTCTCGCGGGAGGACAGATACGCAGTATCTT.

The rearrangement joins TRBV27 to TRBJ2-1; 9 nucleotides align to TRBD2. From germline, CDR1 is MNHEY and CDR2 SMNVEV (reference sequence). This CDR3 is built from 16 residues. Losses at the gene ends were 5 bases for V and 10 bases for J; bases not matched to a gene: 15. For the CDR3, the DNA is TGTGCCAGCAGTCTCTTAGCGGGAGCCCTCCTCCCCGAGCAGTTCTTC. Amino acids: CASSLLAGALLPEQFF.

The chain is built from TRBV5-1 and TRBJ2-2, with unresolved D. The CDR3 contains 15 residues. The V gene lost 3 bases and the J gene lost 0 bases, with 9 bases spanning the gap. Germline-derived CDR1 and CDR2 are SGHRS and YFSETQ. CDR3 sequence: CASSYRYANTGELFF. The CDR3 DNA is TGCGCCAGCAGCTACCGTTACGCGAACACCGGGGAGCTGTTTTTT.